The 9 T cell receptor beta chains listed next were all sequenced from one sample in a study of PD-1 blockade in mismatch repair-deficient tumors. The data were produced by immunoSEQ multiplex PCR, yet TCRdb's version contains in-frame clones alone and is incomplete. The sample has around 120,000 clones; about 90% are singletons. Sequencing was performed on peripheral blood, taken approximately 72 weeks after starting pembrolizumab. These receptors came from an adult with mismatch repair-deficient cancer.

The chain employs TRBV4-1 and TRBJ2-1; D may correspond to TRBD1 or TRBD2 (5 bases each). V lost 0 bases, J lost 2 bases, and 14 bases lay in between. The CDR3 runs 17 residues. Germline V gives CDR1 MGHRA, CDR2 YSYEKL. CDR3 amino acids: CASSQDQITGPYNEQFF. For the CDR3, the DNA is TGCGCCAGCAGCCAAGATCAAATAACGGGACCCTACAATGAGCAGTTCTTC.

This clone was seen only a few times. The V and J genes are TRBV28 and TRBJ2-7; 7 bases are a match to TRBD2. The CDR3 spans 12 residues. V lost 6 bases, J lost 3 bases, and 2 bases stayed unmatched. Germline V gene lookup returns CDR1 MDHEN and CDR2 SYDVKM. The CDR3 spells CASSSGGYEQYF. DNA for the CDR3: TGTGCCAGCAGCTCGGGAGGCTACGAGCAGTACTTC.

This rearrangement joins TRBV5-1 to TRBJ2-2; no definite D call. The CDR3 runs to 17 residues. In germline, CDR1 is SGHRS, CDR2 YFSETQ. Trimming cost V 0 bases and J 0 bases, with 12 bases left between them. The CDR3 DNA reads TGCGCCAGCAGCTTGGCCAGTTCGAGAGCGAACACCGGGGAGCTGTTTTTT. The encoded protein is CASSLASSRANTGELFF.

This chain connects TRBV4-1 to TRBJ2-7, with 10 bases matching TRBD2. The germline CDR1 and CDR2 sequences are MGHRA and YSYEKL. The CDR3 consists of 13 residues. Germline trimming cut 6 bases from V and 4 bases from J; bases unmatched to any gene: 3. The CDR3: CASSSSGSYEQYF. Written as DNA, the CDR3 is TGCGCCAGCAGTTCTAGCGGGAGTTACGAGCAGTACTTC.

The rearrangement links TRBV29-1 to TRBJ2-3; D possibly corresponds to TRBD1 (6 bases). Deletions cut 3 bases from V and 3 bases from J, with 7 bases between. CDR1 SQVTM and CDR2 ANQGSEA come from the germline V gene. This CDR3 is built from 12 residues. The CDR3 loop is CSVETGTDTQYF. CDR3 DNA sequence: TGCAGCGTTGAGACAGGTACAGATACGCAGTATTTT.

This clone was seen only a few times. V usage is TRBV5-4 and J usage is TRBJ1-2; D not certain. CDR1 is SGHNT, CDR2 YYREEE, per germline (reference sequence). This CDR3 contains 13 residues. The V gene lost 0 bases and the J gene lost 5 bases, with 8 bases spanning the gap. The DNA of the CDR3 is TGTGCCAGCAGCTTGGACACGTTGTATGGCTACACCTTC. Amino acids: CASSLDTLYGYTF.

The chain links TRBV30 to TRBJ2-2, with 7 bases that match TRBD1. With V trimmed by 4 bases and J by 6 bases, 2 bases remained unmatched. The length of the CDR3 is 12 residues. The germline V gene has CDR1 GTSNPN and CDR2 SVGIG (reference sequence). In DNA form, the CDR3 reads TGTGCCTGGATGACAGGGTCCGGGGAGCTGTTTTTT. As protein: CAWMTGSGELFF.

This chain joins TRBV27 and TRBJ1-1, with D unclear. Trimming shortened V by 5 bases and J by 2 bases, and 15 bases separated the two germline ends. The CDR3 contains 15 residues. The germline V gene encodes CDR1 MNHEY and CDR2 SMNVEV (reference sequence). Here the CDR3 reads CASSSIPPENTEAFF. For the CDR3, the DNA is TGTGCCAGCAGTAGTATTCCACCAGAAAACACTGAAGCTTTCTTT.

This clone has a single count. This chain uses TRBV29-1 with TRBJ2-5, with D maybe TRBD2 (6 bases). The ends were cut back, 2 bases at V and 4 bases at J, with 14 bases in the middle. Germline-derived CDR1 and CDR2 are SQVTM and ANQGSEA. The CDR3 spans 14 residues. CDR3 protein: CSVEMVGRGETQYF. The CDR3 nucleotides read TGCAGCGTTGAAATGGTGGGGCGGGGAGAGACCCAGTACTTC.